This TCR beta chain was captured in a study of regulatory T cells in long-lasting Graves disease. The time point here: newly diagnosed GD, antithyroid drugs for less than 3 months. After RNA was extracted from PBMCs, the TCR library was made from it. CDR3 regions were amplified by Arm-PCR using iRepertoire HTBI primers to build TCR beta libraries. TCRdb reprocessed the multiplex PCR reads via MiXCR and lists one record per CDR3 protein. The sample holds a few hundred thousand distinct CDR3 sequences, approximately 20% seen once. This clonotype was detected ten times or more. The same data also went into a second study, on T cells in Graves' hyperthyroidism and ophthalmopathy.

This sample comprised peripheral blood mononuclear cells (PBMCs), obtained at new diagnosis, from a patient treated with antithyroid drugs. This receptor was identified in a woman aged 25 to 39 with Graves disease.

CDR3 DNA sequence: TGCAGCGTTGTTGAGACGGACACTGAAGCTTTCTTT. Translation gives CSVVETDTEAFF. The chain combines TRBV29-1 with TRBJ1-1; D is unclear. V gave up 4 bases and J gave up 3 bases, with 9 bases separating them. The CDR3 covers 12 residues. Germline assignment: CDR1 SQVTM and CDR2 ANQGSEA.